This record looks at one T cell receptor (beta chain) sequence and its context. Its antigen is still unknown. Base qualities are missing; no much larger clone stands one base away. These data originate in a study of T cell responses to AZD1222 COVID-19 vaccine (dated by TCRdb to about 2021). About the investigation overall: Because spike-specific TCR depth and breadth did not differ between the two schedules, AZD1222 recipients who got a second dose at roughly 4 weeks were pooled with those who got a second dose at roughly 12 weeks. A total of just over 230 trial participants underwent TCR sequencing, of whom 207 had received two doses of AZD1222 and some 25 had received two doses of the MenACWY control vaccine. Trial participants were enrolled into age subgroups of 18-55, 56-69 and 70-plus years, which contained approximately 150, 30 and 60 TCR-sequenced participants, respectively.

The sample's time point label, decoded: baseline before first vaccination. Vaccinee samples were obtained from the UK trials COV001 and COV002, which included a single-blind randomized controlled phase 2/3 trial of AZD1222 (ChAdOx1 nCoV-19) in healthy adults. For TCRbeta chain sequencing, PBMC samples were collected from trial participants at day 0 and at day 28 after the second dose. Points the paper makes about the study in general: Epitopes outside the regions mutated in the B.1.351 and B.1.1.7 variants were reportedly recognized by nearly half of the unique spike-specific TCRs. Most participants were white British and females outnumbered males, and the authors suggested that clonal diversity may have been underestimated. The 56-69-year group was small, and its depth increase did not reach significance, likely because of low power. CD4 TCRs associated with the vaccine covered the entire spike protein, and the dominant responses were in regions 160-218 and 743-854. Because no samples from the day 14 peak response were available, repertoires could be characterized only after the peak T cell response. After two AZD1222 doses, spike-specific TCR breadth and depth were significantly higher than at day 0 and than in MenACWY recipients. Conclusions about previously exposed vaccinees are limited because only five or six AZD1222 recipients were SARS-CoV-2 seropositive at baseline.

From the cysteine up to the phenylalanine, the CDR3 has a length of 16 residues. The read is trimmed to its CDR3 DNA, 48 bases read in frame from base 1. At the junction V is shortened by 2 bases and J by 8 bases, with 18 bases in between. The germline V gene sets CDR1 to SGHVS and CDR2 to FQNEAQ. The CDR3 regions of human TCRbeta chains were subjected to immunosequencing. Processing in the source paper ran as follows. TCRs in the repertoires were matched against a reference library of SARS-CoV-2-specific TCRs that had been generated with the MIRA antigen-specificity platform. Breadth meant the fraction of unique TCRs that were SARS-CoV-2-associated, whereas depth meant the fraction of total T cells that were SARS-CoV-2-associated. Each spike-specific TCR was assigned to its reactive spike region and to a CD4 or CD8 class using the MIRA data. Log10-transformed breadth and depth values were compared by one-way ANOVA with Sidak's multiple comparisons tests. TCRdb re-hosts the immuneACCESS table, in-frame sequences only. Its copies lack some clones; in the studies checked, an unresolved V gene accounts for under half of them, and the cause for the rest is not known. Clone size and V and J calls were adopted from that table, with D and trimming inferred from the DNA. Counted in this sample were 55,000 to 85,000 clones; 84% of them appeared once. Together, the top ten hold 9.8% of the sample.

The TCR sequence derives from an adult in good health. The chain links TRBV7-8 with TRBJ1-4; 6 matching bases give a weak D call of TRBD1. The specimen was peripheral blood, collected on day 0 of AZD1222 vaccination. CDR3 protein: CASSLRQGIVGEKLFF. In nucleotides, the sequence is TGTGCCAGCAGCTTACGGCAGGGGATAGTGGGAGAAAAACTGTTTTTT.